The next 19 T cell receptor beta chains were all read from a single sample in a study of shared clonotypes between healthy human individuals. Data came from immunoSEQ multiplex PCR; TCRdb stores just in-frame clones and leaves some out. The sample shows around 480,000 clones, almost 80% of them seen only once. The sequenced material came from PBMCs. The receptor set was obtained from a woman between 40 and 50 years old in good health. Some clones in this sample may be carry-over from other donors' samples.

The chain has TRBV5-1 and TRBJ2-2; 9 nucleotides line up with TRBD2. Looked up from germline, CDR1 is SGHRS and CDR2 is YFSETQ. V was clipped by 3 bases and J by 4 bases; unmatched bases: 10. The CDR3 has 17 residues. The CDR3 sequence: CASSWGASGAATGELFF. The CDR3 nucleotides are TGCGCCAGCAGCTGGGGGGCTAGCGGGGCCGCCACCGGGGAGCTGTTTTTT.

The chain has TRBV2 and TRBJ2-7; D possibly corresponds to TRBD2 (6 bases). The CDR3 has 14 residues. Trimming took 4 bases from V and 6 from J, leaving 16 bases between them. From germline, CDR1 is SNHLY and CDR2 FYNNEI. For the CDR3, the DNA is TGTGCCAGCAGTGTCGGGGGAAGTCGTCGCGAGCAGTACTTC. Protein: CASSVGGSRREQYF.

The chain couples TRBV5-1 to TRBJ1-1; D is uncertain. The V gene lost 0 bases and the J gene lost 1 base, with 7 bases spanning the gap. CDR1 and CDR2 (germline): SGHRS, YFSETQ. The CDR3 has 14 residues. The CDR3 is CASSLALGNTEAFF. In DNA, the CDR3 is TGCGCCAGCAGCTTGGCCCTGGGGAACACTGAAGCTTTCTTT.

The chain recombines TRBV13 with TRBJ1-1; D ambiguous. The CDR3 contains 14 residues. Germline assignment: CDR1 PRHDT and CDR2 FYEKMQ (reference sequence). V lost 3 bases to trimming and J lost 0 bases, with 8 bases between them. The CDR3 DNA reads TGTGCCAGCAGCTTGGCACTTATGAACACTGAAGCTTTCTTT. Encoded protein: CASSLALMNTEAFF.

V usage is TRBV2 and J usage is TRBJ1-2, with 9 bases fitting TRBD1. V shed 6 bases, J shed 5 bases, and the junction held 7 bases outside the gene matches. The germline gives CDR1 SNHLY, CDR2 FYNNEI. This CDR3 spans 14 amino acids. CDR3 bases: TGTGCCAGCAGGGTCGGAGGGACAGGGTATGGCTACACCTTC. This codes for CASRVGGTGYGYTF.

The chain couples TRBV19 to TRBJ2-1; a possible D gene is TRBD2 (6 bases). The CDR3 totals 13 residues. Trimming stripped 6 bases from V and 5 bases from J, with 11 bases between. CDR1 and CDR2 from the germline V gene are LNHDA and SQIVND (reference sequence). Written as DNA, the CDR3 is TGTGCCAGTAGGGGGGGAAATAACAATGAGCAGTTCTTC. Translated: CASRGGNNNEQFF.

The chain employs TRBV19 and TRBJ1-1; 9 bases agree with TRBD1. V lost 4 bases, J lost 0 bases, and 6 bases stayed unmatched. This CDR3 spans 16 amino acids. From germline, CDR1 is LNHDA and CDR2 SQIVND (reference sequence). The CDR3 spells CASSTGTGTLNTEAFF. For the CDR3, the DNA is TGTGCCAGTAGTACCGGGACAGGGACCTTGAACACTGAAGCTTTCTTT.

The chain is built from TRBV15 and TRBJ2-5; 11 bases fit TRBD2. Germline V lookup: CDR1 LNHNV, CDR2 YYDKDF (reference sequence). With 9 bases clipped from V and 5 bases from J, the junction kept 11 bases outside the gene matches. CDR3 length: 15 amino acids. The DNA for the CDR3 is TGTGCCACTCAGGGTAGCGGGAGGGCCTGGGAGACCCAGTACTTC. Protein product: CATQGSGRAWETQYF. Full variable domain (outside the CDR3, taken from reference TRBV15 and TRBJ2-5): DAMVIQNPRYQVTQFGKPVTLSCSQTLNHNVMYWYQQKSSQAPKLLFHYYDKDFNNEADTPDNFQSRRPNTSFCFLDIRSPGLGDTAMYLCATQGSGRAWETQYFGPGTRLLVL.

This clone was detected a few times. The chain has TRBV9 and TRBJ1-2; D ambiguous. This CDR3 spans 11 amino acids. The V gene's germline CDR1 is SGDLS and CDR2 YYNGEE. Trimming took 3 bases from V and 3 from J, leaving 3 bases between them. For the CDR3, the DNA is TGTGCCAGCAGCGCTTACTATGGCTACACCTTC. It yields the protein CASSAYYGYTF.

The chain has TRBV19 and TRBJ1-5, with TRBD1 matching 10 bases. The V segment lost 5 bases and the J segment 7 bases; nucleotides outside the gene matches: 2. This CDR3 spans 13 amino acids. Germline V CDR1 and CDR2: LNHDA, SQIVND (reference sequence). The CDR3 protein is CASSGGQGQPQHF. For the CDR3, the DNA is TGTGCCAGTAGTGGGGGACAGGGGCAGCCCCAGCATTTT. The variable domain in full, completed from reference TRBV19 and TRBJ1-5, reads DGGITQSPKYLFRKEGQNVTLSCEQNLNHDAMYWYRQDPGQGLRLIYYSQIVNDFQKGDIAEGYSVSREKKESFPLTVTSAQKNPTAFYLCASSGGQGQPQHFGDGTRLSIL.

This clone was seen only once. The gene calls are TRBV4-2 and TRBJ2-1; tentative D call: TRBD2 (5 bases). CDR1 LGHNA and CDR2 YNFKEQ come from the germline V gene. V lost 4 bases and J 2 bases, leaving 12 bases between the germline ends. CDR3 length equals 15 residues. CDR3 coding DNA: TGTGCCAGCAGCCTTGGACTGTCCCCCTACAATGAGCAGTTCTTC. Its translation is CASSLGLSPYNEQFF.

This clone was recorded only once. The rearrangement links TRBV18 to TRBJ2-1, with D maybe TRBD2 (5 bases). CDR1 and CDR2 from the germline V gene are KGHSH and LQKENI. Trimming removed 3 bases from V and 8 bases from J, with 11 bases in between. The CDR3 totals 13 residues. CDR3 sequence reads: CASSPPSWDEQFF. CDR3 bases: TGTGCCAGCTCACCGCCTAGCTGGGATGAGCAGTTCTTC.

CDR3 in amino acids: CASITGSQPQHF. CDR3 DNA: TGTGCCAGCATTACCGGGAGTCAGCCCCAGCATTTT. This chain uses TRBV28 with TRBJ1-5; D unclear. Trimming stripped 7 bases from V and 6 bases from J, with 10 bases between. The CDR3 has 12 amino acids. CDR1 and CDR2 from the germline V gene are MDHEN and SYDVKM.

The chain joins TRBV5-1 to TRBJ1-4, with D hard to call. The CDR3 is 14 residues long. Looked up from germline, CDR1 is SGHRS and CDR2 is YFSETQ. V dropped 1 base and J dropped 7 bases, with 11 bases sitting between them. The CDR3 nucleotides are TGCGCCAGCAGCTTGAGGCCAGGTGCTGAAAAACTGTTTTTT. This encodes CASSLRPGAEKLFF.

The CDR3 loop is CAISTGAPDNEQFF. The CDR3 DNA reads as TGTGCCATCAGTACGGGAGCCCCAGACAATGAGCAGTTCTTC. The chain links TRBV10-3 to TRBJ2-1; D possibly corresponds to TRBD2 (6 bases). CDR3 size: 14 residues. With 5 bases removed from V and 5 bases from J, the gap between germline ends came to 13 bases. Per germline, CDR1 ENHRY and CDR2 SYGVKD.

The chain couples TRBV7-6 to TRBJ1-3; tentative D call: TRBD1 (6 bases). CDR3 size: 16 residues. Trimming pared 1 base from V and 4 bases from J, leaving 14 bases between. CDR1 is SGHVS, CDR2 FNYEAQ, per germline. This chain's CDR3 is CASSLVVTGNGNTIYF. The CDR3 DNA follows: TGTGCCAGCAGCTTAGTAGTAACAGGGAACGGAAACACCATATATTTT.

The CDR3 sequence: CASSPRGQATNTGELFF. CDR3 bases: TGTGCCAGCAGCCCTAGAGGACAGGCGACGAACACCGGGGAGCTGTTTTTT. The chain joins TRBV9 to TRBJ2-2, with 7 bases aligning to TRBD1. Trimming cost V 4 bases and J 0 bases; bases outside gene matches: 9. CDR1 and CDR2 (germline): SGDLS, YYNGEE. CDR3 length equals 17 residues.

This chain joins TRBV7-8 and TRBJ2-5; 12 bases are shared with TRBD2. In germline, CDR1 is SGHVS, CDR2 FQNEAQ. The CDR3 consists of 16 residues. The V and J ends lost 5 bases and 4 bases, in that order; junction bases with no gene match: 8. CDR3 protein: CASSQPSGRALETQYF. The CDR3 coding sequence is TGTGCCAGCAGCCAGCCTAGCGGGAGGGCCCTAGAGACCCAGTACTTC. The whole variable domain, filled in from reference TRBV7-8 and TRBJ2-5, reads GAGVSQSPRYKVAKRGQDVALRCDPISGHVSLFWYQQALGQGPEFLTYFQNEAQLDKSGLPSDRFFAERPEGSVSTLKIQRTQQEDSAVYLCASSQPSGRALETQYFGPGTRLLVL.

In DNA form, the CDR3 reads TGTGCCAGCAGTCCGGGACTAGCGGGGATTCGGGGGAACAATGAGCAGTTCTTC. The encoded protein is CASSPGLAGIRGNNEQFF. The V gene is TRBV2, the J gene TRBJ2-1; 13 bases line up with TRBD2. V lost 5 bases to trimming and J lost 5 bases; unmatched junction nucleotides: 12. Germline-derived CDR1 and CDR2 are SNHLY and FYNNEI. The length of the CDR3 is 18 residues.